This TCR beta chain was recovered during a study of beta chain features in type 1 diabetes. Study results and limitations: VDJ junctions in type 1 diabetes patients carried more deletions and fewer insertions.

Germline assignment: CDR1 MDHEN and CDR2 SYDVKM. This CDR3 has 17 amino acids. The V gene lost 5 bases and the J gene lost 4 bases, with 21 bases spanning the gap. The isolated RNA, all of it, was reverse transcribed, so expressed TCRB transcripts were what got sequenced. Sequenced naive, central memory and regulatory T cell samples produced an average of about 3.57 million reads. Repertoires were generated with immunoSEQ multiplex PCR, while TCRdb's copy carries only in-frame clones and drops some. Of around 430,000 clones in the sample, around 30% were seen once. As concerns this clone: Its target is unknown.

Sequencing was done on a sample of naive CD4+ T cells from blood. This sequence originates from a man younger than 35 in good health. The V gene is TRBV28, the J gene TRBJ1-5; D unresolved. For the CDR3, the DNA is TGTGCCAGCAGTCTCCTGATCCCGTCGGGCGGGAATCAGCCCCAGCATTTT. Amino acids: CASSLLIPSGGNQPQHF.